This TCR beta chain was obtained from a study of blood T cell repertoires in COVID-19. Across the study: Samples taken during acute and convalescent COVID-19 were collected in the United States, Italy and Spain.

Germline V gene sequence: CDR1 SQVTM, CDR2 ANQGSEA. CDR3 length: 15 amino acids. Trimming took 5 bases from V and 1 from J, leaving 17 bases between them. Authors' methods: The assay estimated nucleated cells by amplifying reference gene primers. Method: immunoSEQ multiplex PCR; TCRdb's copy keeps in-frame clones and lacks some. V and J calls plus clone size are reproduced from that table; the DNA served to infer D and trimming. The sample holds approximately 260,000 clones, about 80% seen once. Participants reported their clinical history, and cohort assignment relied on those reports. The sequenced sample was PBMCs or T cells enriched from blood (not recorded which). The origin of this receptor is a man over 45 who had recovered from COVID-19. The chain employs TRBV29-1 and TRBJ1-2, with D possibly being TRBD1 (6 bases). DNA of the CDR3: TGCAGCGTTCAATTCCCCCAGGGGTTTAACTATGGCTACACCTTC. Amino acid sequence: CSVQFPQGFNYGYTF.